The 11 T cell receptor beta chains below all came from one sample that was sequenced in a study of T-cell memory formation after mild COVID-19. MiXCR, applied by TCRdb to the 5' RACE reads, yields one record per CDR3 protein. The repertoire holds roughly 500,000 distinct CDR3 sequences, with roughly 22% as singletons. Sequencing input: PBMCs or a T cell subset sorted from them (not recorded which). These receptors all stem from an adult woman who had mild COVID-19 (a few samples of this study predate the infection). Cell type and time point are not known.

This sequence joins TRBV11-2 and TRBJ2-2; D not certain. V was cut by 1 base and J by 10 bases, with 10 bases left in between. The V gene's germline CDR1 is SGHAT and CDR2 FQNNGV. This CDR3 comprises 13 residues. The CDR3 loop is CASSLVRNAELFF. The DNA of the CDR3 is TGTGCCAGCAGCTTAGTCAGGAATGCGGAGCTGTTTTTT.

This clonotype showed up just a few times. The CDR3: CASSRHEDRESNQPQHF. CDR3 coding DNA: TGCGCCAGCAGTCGCCACGAGGACAGGGAGAGCAATCAGCCCCAGCATTTT. The rearrangement links TRBV23-1 to TRBJ1-5, with 8 bases matching TRBD1. TRBV23-1 counts as an open reading frame of uncertain function. Germline trimming cut 4 bases from V and 1 base from J; bases unmatched to any gene: 9. There are 17 residues in the CDR3.

This chain uses TRBV12-3 or TRBV12-4 with TRBJ1-5, with D tentatively TRBD1 (6 bases). Trimming cost V 4 bases and J 9 bases, with 10 bases left between them. This CDR3 is 12 amino acids long. DNA of the CDR3: TGTGCCAGCAGTTCGACAGGACGGCCCCAGCATTTT. This gives the protein CASSSTGRPQHF.

This rearrangement joins TRBV27 to TRBJ1-1, with D unclear. The CDR3 extends over 15 amino acids. V was clipped by 4 bases and J by 8 bases, with 20 bases between them. Germline V gives CDR1 MNHEY, CDR2 SMNVEV (reference sequence). The CDR3 coding sequence is TGTGCCAGCAGTTCCCCCCTGAAGGCCCAAGGGGAAGCTTTCTTT. Translation gives CASSSPLKAQGEAFF.

The sample holds a few counts of this clonotype. The genes are TRBV29-1 and TRBJ2-1, with 8 positions matching TRBD2. CDR1 is SQVTM, CDR2 ANQGSEA, per germline. The CDR3 consists of 14 residues. V trimming: 6 bases; J trimming: 0 bases; junction bases outside the gene matches: 4. CDR3 sequence (DNA): TGCAGCGTGACCGGGACTAGCTCCTACAATGAGCAGTTCTTC. It specifies CSVTGTSSYNEQFF.

With respect to this clonotype: The junction departs from the called germline gene at one end, perhaps through a read error. The rearrangement links TRBV12-3 or TRBV12-4 to TRBJ1-6; D is perhaps TRBD1 (5 bases). The CDR3 runs to 16 residues. The CDR3 loop reads CASSLIGVVGDSPLNF. The CDR3 DNA sequence: TGTGCCAGCAGTTTAATAGGGGTGGTGGGGGATTCACCCCTCAACTTT.

V is TRBV29-1 and J is TRBJ2-7, with D perhaps being TRBD1 or TRBD2 (5 bases each). CDR1 SQVTM and CDR2 ANQGSEA come from the germline V gene. V lost 3 bases and J 3 bases, leaving 12 bases between the germline ends. The CDR3 extends over 13 amino acids. CDR3 residues: CSVDGDGRYEQYF. The CDR3 nucleotides are TGCAGCGTTGATGGGGACGGACGCTACGAGCAGTACTTC.

This clonotype was seen once. The V call is TRBV19, the J call TRBJ1-2; 11 bases line up with TRBD1. Looked up from germline, CDR1 is LNHDA and CDR2 is SQIVND (reference sequence). The CDR3 has 13 residues. The V and J ends lost 6 bases and 7 bases, in that order; junction bases with no gene match: 4. CDR3 in DNA: TGTGCCAGTAGAGGGACAGGGGGTCGTGGCTACACCTTC. Translating it yields CASRGTGGRGYTF.

This clonotype has just a few counts. This rearrangement joins TRBV9 to TRBJ2-6, with TRBD1 as a possible D gene (6 bases). The CDR3 contains 17 residues. Between the trimmed V and J ends, which lost 1 base and 1 base, there was a span of 12 bases. CDR1 and CDR2 from the germline V gene are SGDLS and YYNGEE. The CDR3 DNA sequence: TGTGCCAGCAGCGTAACAGGGTTTATTTCTGGGGCCAACGTCCTGACTTTC. This sequence encodes CASSVTGFISGANVLTF.

The J gene is TRBJ2-7, the V gene TRBV6-6; D gene unclear. The V end lost 0 bases, the J end lost 0 bases, and 12 bases lay between the germline ends. The CDR3 contains 16 residues. Looked up from germline, CDR1 is MNHNY and CDR2 is SVGAGI (reference sequence). The CDR3 sequence is CASSYSISGSSYEQYF. CDR3 nucleotides: TGTGCCAGCAGTTACTCGATTTCCGGAAGCTCCTACGAGCAGTACTTC.

DNA of the CDR3: TGTGCCAGCAGCTTCCATGGGGATCCAGGAAACACCATATATTTT. It encodes CASSFHGDPGNTIYF. J is TRBJ1-3 and V is TRBV7-9, with D unclear. Germline CDR1 and CDR2: SEHNR and FQNEAQ (reference sequence). V dropped 3 bases and J dropped 4 bases, with 13 bases sitting between them. The CDR3 has 15 amino acids.